This T cell receptor beta chain was identified in a study of T cell responses to AZD1222 COVID-19 vaccine. Study outcomes and limitations: The study sampled repertoires only after the peak T cell response.

Libraries were prepared by immunoSEQ multiplex PCR; TCRdb keeps only in-frame clonotypes and omits some of them. This table holds some 120,000 clones, 80% to 90% found once. As for this clone: Its antigen remains unidentified.

The CDR3 runs 14 residues. V lost 2 bases, J lost 2 bases, and 7 bases lay in between. From germline, CDR1 is LGHNA and CDR2 YNFKEQ. The starting material was peripheral blood, obtained on day 0 of AZD1222 vaccination. This chain connects TRBV4-2 to TRBJ1-3; no definite D call. The sequence came from an adult in good health. The CDR3: CASSQYGAGNTIYF. For the CDR3, the DNA is TGTGCCAGCAGCCAATACGGCGCTGGAAACACCATATATTTT.